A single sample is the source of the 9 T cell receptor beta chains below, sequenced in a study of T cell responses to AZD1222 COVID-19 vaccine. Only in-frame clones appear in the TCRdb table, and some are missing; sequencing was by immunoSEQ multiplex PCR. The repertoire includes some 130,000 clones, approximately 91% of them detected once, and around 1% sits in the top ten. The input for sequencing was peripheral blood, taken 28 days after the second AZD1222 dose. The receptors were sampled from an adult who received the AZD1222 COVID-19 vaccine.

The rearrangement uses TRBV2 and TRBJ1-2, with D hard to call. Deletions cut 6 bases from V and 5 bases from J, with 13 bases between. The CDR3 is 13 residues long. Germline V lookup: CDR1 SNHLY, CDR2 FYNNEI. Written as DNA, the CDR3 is TGTGCCAGCAGAGAGCCGGGTTTTTATGGCTACACCTTC. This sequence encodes CASREPGFYGYTF.

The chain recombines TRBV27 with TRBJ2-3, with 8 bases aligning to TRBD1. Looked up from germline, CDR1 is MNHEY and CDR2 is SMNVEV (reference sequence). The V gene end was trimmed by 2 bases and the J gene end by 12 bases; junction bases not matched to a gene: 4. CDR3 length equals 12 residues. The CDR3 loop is CASSLGTGYQYF. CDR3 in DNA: TGTGCCAGCAGTTTAGGGACAGGCTACCAGTATTTT.

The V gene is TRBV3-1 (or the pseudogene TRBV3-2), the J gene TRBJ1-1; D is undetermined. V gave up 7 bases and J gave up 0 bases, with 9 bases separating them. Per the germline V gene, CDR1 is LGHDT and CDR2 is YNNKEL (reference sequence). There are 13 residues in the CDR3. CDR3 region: CASTSAMNTEAFF. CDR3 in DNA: TGTGCCAGCACCTCTGCAATGAACACTGAAGCTTTCTTT.

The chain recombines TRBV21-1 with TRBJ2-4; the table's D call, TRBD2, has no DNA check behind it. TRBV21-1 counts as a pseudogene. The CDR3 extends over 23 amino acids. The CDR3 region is CASSPLGQGGTSGHFPAKNIQYF. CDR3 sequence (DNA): TGTGCCAGCAGCCCCCTAGGACAGGGTGGAACTAGCGGGCACTTTCCAGCCAAAAACATTCAGTACTTC.

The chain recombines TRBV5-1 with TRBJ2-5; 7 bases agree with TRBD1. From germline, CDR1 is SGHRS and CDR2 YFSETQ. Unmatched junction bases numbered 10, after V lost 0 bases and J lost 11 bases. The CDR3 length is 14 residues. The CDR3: CASSLAGHSGGQYF. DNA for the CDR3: TGCGCCAGCAGCTTGGCCGGACACTCAGGGGGACAGTACTTC.

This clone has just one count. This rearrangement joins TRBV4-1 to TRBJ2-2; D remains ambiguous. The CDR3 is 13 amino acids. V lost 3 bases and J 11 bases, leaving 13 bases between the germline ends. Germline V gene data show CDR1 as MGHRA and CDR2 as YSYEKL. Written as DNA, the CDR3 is TGCGCCAGCAGCCATAACATGTTCTTCGAGCTGTTTTTT. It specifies CASSHNMFFELFF.

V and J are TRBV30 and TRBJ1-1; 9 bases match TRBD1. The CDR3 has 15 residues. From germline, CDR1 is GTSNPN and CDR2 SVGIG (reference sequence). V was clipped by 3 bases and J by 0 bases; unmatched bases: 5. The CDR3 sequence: CAWRAWDRVNTEAFF. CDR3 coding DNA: TGTGCCTGGAGAGCGTGGGACAGGGTGAACACTGAAGCTTTCTTT.

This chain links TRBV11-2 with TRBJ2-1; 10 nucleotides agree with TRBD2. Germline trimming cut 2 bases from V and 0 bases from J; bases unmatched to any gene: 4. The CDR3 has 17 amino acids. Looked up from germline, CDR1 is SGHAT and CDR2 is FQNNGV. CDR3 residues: CASSLYASGSSYNEQFF. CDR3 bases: TGTGCCAGCAGCTTATACGCTAGCGGGAGCTCCTACAATGAGCAGTTCTTC.

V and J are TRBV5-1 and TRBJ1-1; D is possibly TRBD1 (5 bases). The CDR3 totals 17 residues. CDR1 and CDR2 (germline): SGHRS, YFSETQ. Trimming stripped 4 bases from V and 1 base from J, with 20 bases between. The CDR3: CASSTSPGGWGNTEAFF. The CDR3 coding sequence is TGCGCCAGCAGCACCTCACCCGGGGGATGGGGGAACACTGAAGCTTTCTTT.